Shown below are 20 T cell receptor beta chains from a single sample sequenced in a study of T cell responses to AZD1222 COVID-19 vaccine. Clones were sequenced by immunoSEQ multiplex PCR, and TCRdb holds only the in-frame ones, with some missing. The table records 95,000 to 150,000 clones, about 91% of them present only once. Here the sequenced sample was peripheral blood, taken on day 0 of AZD1222 vaccination. Every receptor here comes from an adult in good health.

The V and J genes are TRBV15 and TRBJ1-1; no clear D. V was pared by 5 bases and J by 1 base, with 8 bases between. The CDR3 sequence is 13 residues long. Germline assignment: CDR1 LNHNV and CDR2 YYDKDF (reference sequence). The CDR3 here is CATSPSTNTEAFF. The CDR3 DNA follows: TGTGCCACCAGCCCTTCTACGAACACTGAAGCTTTCTTT.

The chain recombines TRBV19 with TRBJ1-1; no clear D gene. Trimming left V 5 bases short and J 4 bases short, with 11 bases between. Germline V CDR1 and CDR2: LNHDA, SQIVND (reference sequence). This CDR3 is built from 13 residues. CDR3: CASSLTSSTEAFF. The CDR3 DNA reads as TGTGCCAGTAGTCTGACATCTAGCACTGAAGCTTTCTTT.

The chain has TRBV27 and TRBJ2-2, with 8 positions matching TRBD1. This CDR3 spans 14 amino acids. With 9 bases clipped from V and 7 bases from J, the junction kept 10 bases outside the gene matches. Germline V gene sequence: CDR1 MNHEY, CDR2 SMNVEV (reference sequence). CDR3 in amino acids: CASSGQVVSGELFF. CDR3 DNA sequence: TGTGCCAGTTCGGGACAGGTCGTCAGCGGGGAGCTGTTTTTT.

V and J are TRBV20-1 and TRBJ1-1; tentatively, D is TRBD1 (5 bases). V shed 6 bases and J shed 6 bases, with 11 bases lying between them. CDR3 length: 11 amino acids. Germline lookup yields CDR1 DFQATT and CDR2 SNEGSKA (reference sequence). DNA for the CDR3: TGCAGTGCCGGGACTCCCGCTGAAGCTTTCTTT. Translated, it gives CSAGTPAEAFF.

This clone was seen a few times. The chain combines TRBV21-1 with TRBJ1-5; TRBD1, as called in the table, went unchecked against the DNA. TRBV21-1 is annotated as a pseudogene. The CDR3 is 17 residues long. Here the CDR3 reads CASSKFTRGSVNQPQHF. The DNA of the CDR3 is TGTGCCAGCAGCAAATTCACCAGGGGTTCTGTCAATCAGCCCCAGCATTTT.

The table lists this clone with a count of one. The chain uses TRBV10-1 and TRBJ1-6, with D uncertain. CDR1 is WNHNN, CDR2 SYGVQD, per germline (reference sequence). CDR3 length: 16 amino acids. The V and J ends lost 7 bases and 2 bases respectively, with 15 bases between them. This CDR3 is CASTADGPAYNSPLHF. The CDR3 nucleotides are TGCGCCAGCACTGCGGATGGCCCAGCCTATAATTCACCCCTCCACTTT.

The chain links TRBV7-8 to TRBJ1-3, with 7 bases lining up with TRBD1. CDR1 is SGHVS, CDR2 FQNEAQ, per germline. The CDR3 is made up of 18 amino acids. V trimming: 8 bases; J trimming: 0 bases; junction bases outside the gene matches: 16. CDR3 sequence reads: CASRLTRRDSLSGNTIYF. The CDR3 nucleotides read TGTGCCAGCCGCCTTACCCGTAGGGACAGTCTCTCTGGAAACACCATATATTTT.

The chain joins TRBV27 to TRBJ1-2; D remains unclear. This CDR3 contains 13 residues. Trimming stripped 10 bases from V and 3 bases from J, with 15 bases between. Germline V lookup: CDR1 MNHEY, CDR2 SMNVEV (reference sequence). The CDR3 nucleotides read TGTGCCACCCTGGGAGGCGGGGACTATGGCTACACCTTC. Protein product: CATLGGGDYGYTF.

The chain employs TRBV6-4 and TRBJ1-5; 7 bases align to TRBD1. Germline V lookup: CDR1 MRHNA, CDR2 SNTAGT. The CDR3 loop spans 16 amino acids. The trim removed 11 bases at V and 0 bases at J, leaving 13 bases unmatched. CDR3 nucleotides: TGTGCCGCCTACGGTGACAGGGTTGCTAGCAATCAGCCCCAGCATTTT. Residues: CAAYGDRVASNQPQHF.

The V gene is TRBV2, the J gene TRBJ1-6; D is unclear. CDR3 length: 15 residues. Trimming removed 5 bases at V and 0 bases at J, with 8 bases between. CDR1 is SNHLY and CDR2 is FYNNEI in the germline V gene. This CDR3 reads CASSRESSYNSPLHF. CDR3 sequence (DNA): TGTGCCAGCAGTAGGGAGAGCTCCTATAATTCACCCCTCCACTTT.

This rearrangement joins TRBV7-9 to TRBJ1-6, with 10 bases aligning to TRBD1. The V segment lost 5 bases and the J segment 7 bases; nucleotides outside the gene matches: 11. This CDR3 comprises 17 residues. Germline V gene sequence: CDR1 SEHNR, CDR2 FQNEAQ (reference sequence). CDR3 amino acids: CASSPAWDRGVNSPLHF. The CDR3 DNA is TGTGCCAGCAGCCCCGCTTGGGACAGGGGTGTGAATTCACCCCTCCACTTT.

The gene calls are TRBV29-1 and TRBJ2-3, with TRBD2 matching over 13 bases. Germline-derived CDR1 and CDR2 are SQVTM and ANQGSEA. The CDR3 totals 15 residues. The V gene end was trimmed by 4 bases and the J gene end by 6 bases; junction bases not matched to a gene: 7. The CDR3 DNA sequence: TGCAGCGTTGGTGGTACTAGCGGGGGGGTGGATACGCAGTATTTT. It codes for CSVGGTSGGVDTQYF.

The chain carries TRBV10-3 and TRBJ1-6, with 7 bases aligning to TRBD1. Per the germline V gene, CDR1 is ENHRY and CDR2 is SYGVKD. The CDR3 spans 15 residues. V lost 0 bases to trimming and J lost 8 bases; unmatched junction nucleotides: 4. The CDR3 is CAISESGGNYSPLHF. The CDR3 DNA sequence: TGTGCCATCAGTGAGTCAGGGGGCAATTATTCACCCCTCCACTTT.

The V call is TRBV10-3, the J call TRBJ1-1, with D unresolved. The CDR3 is 11 residues long. V was pared by 6 bases and J by 1 base, with 3 bases between. The germline CDR1 and CDR2 sequences are ENHRY and SYGVKD. The CDR3 loop is CAIRTNTEAFF. The CDR3 DNA is TGTGCCATCAGAACGAACACTGAAGCTTTCTTT.

The genes are TRBV3-1 (or the pseudogene TRBV3-2) and TRBJ1-5, with 8 bases fitting TRBD1. Unmatched junction bases numbered 5, after V lost 6 bases and J lost 1 base. Germline V CDR1 and CDR2: LGHDT, YNNKEL (reference sequence). This CDR3 comprises 15 residues. The CDR3, as DNA: TGTGCCAGCAGTCCGACAGGGGCGAGCAATCAGCCCCAGCATTTT. It yields the protein CASSPTGASNQPQHF.

This clone was observed a handful of times. This chain links TRBV19 with TRBJ2-3; TRBD2 matches at 9 bases. The CDR3 runs 15 residues. CDR1 is LNHDA, CDR2 SQIVND, per germline (reference sequence). The ends lost 3 bases at V and 8 bases at J; junction bases unmatched: 9. DNA of the CDR3: TGTGCCAGTAGTATCGGCGGGGGGGTCCAGGGTACGCAGTATTTT. Amino acid sequence: CASSIGGGVQGTQYF.

J is TRBJ2-2 and V is TRBV5-1, with D unresolved. Trimming removed 0 bases at V and 5 bases at J, with 11 bases between. Germline-derived CDR1 and CDR2 are SGHRS and YFSETQ. The CDR3 spans 15 residues. The CDR3 spells CASSLDLARTGELFF. The CDR3 coding sequence is TGCGCCAGCAGCTTGGACCTTGCGAGAACCGGGGAGCTGTTTTTT.

V and J are TRBV11-2 and TRBJ1-2, with D maybe TRBD1 (6 bases). Trimming cost V 5 bases and J 4 bases, with 17 bases left between them. The CDR3 is 15 residues long. Germline values: CDR1 SGHAT, CDR2 FQNNGV. CDR3 nucleotide sequence: TGTGCCAGCAGCCGAGGGCAGGGGACTATCTATGGCTACACCTTC. It yields the protein CASSRGQGTIYGYTF.

The gene calls are TRBV4-2 and TRBJ2-1; D is possibly TRBD1 (6 bases). V shed 3 bases and J shed 7 bases, with 7 bases lying between them. The germline gives CDR1 LGHNA, CDR2 YNFKEQ. This CDR3 spans 12 amino acids. The CDR3 DNA follows: TGTGCCAGCAGCCAGAGGGGGAATGAGCAGTTCTTC. Protein sequence: CASSQRGNEQFF.

The chain couples TRBV15 to TRBJ1-4; no reliable D call. The V end was cut by 3 bases, the J end by 0 bases, with 11 bases between. This CDR3 is 16 amino acids long. Germline loops: CDR1 LNHNV, CDR2 YYDKDF (reference sequence). This CDR3 reads CATSSTSAATNEKLFF. CDR3 bases: TGTGCCACCAGCAGTACGTCAGCTGCAACTAATGAAAAACTGTTTTTT.